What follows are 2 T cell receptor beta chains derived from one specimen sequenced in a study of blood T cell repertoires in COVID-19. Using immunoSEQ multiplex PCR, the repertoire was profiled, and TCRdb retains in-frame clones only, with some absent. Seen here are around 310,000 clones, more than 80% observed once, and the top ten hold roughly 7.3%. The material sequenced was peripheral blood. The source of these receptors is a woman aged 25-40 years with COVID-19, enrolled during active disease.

The CDR3 sequence: CASSLGQGWSPQHF. The CDR3 region has the DNA TGTGCCAGCAGTTTAGGGCAGGGGTGGTCGCCCCAGCATTTT. The chain has TRBV28 and TRBJ1-5, with D possibly being TRBD1 (6 bases). CDR1 is MDHEN, CDR2 SYDVKM, per germline. The germline V and J ends were trimmed by 2 bases and 9 bases, with 14 bases remaining between them. This CDR3 spans 14 amino acids.

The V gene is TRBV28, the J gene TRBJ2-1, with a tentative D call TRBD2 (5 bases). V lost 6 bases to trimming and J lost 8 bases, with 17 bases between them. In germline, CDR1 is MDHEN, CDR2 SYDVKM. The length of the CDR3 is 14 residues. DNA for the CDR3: TGTGCCAGCAGCCGATCAAGTGGGAGCTATGAGCAGTTCTTC. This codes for CASSRSSGSYEQFF.